This record covers a single TCR beta chain. The V end lost 5 bases, the J end lost 1 base, and 14 bases lay between the germline ends. The CDR3 runs to 15 residues. Germline CDR1 reads LNHDA; CDR2 reads SQIVND (reference sequence). The data were produced by immunoSEQ multiplex PCR, yet TCRdb's version contains in-frame clones alone and is incomplete. The repertoire holds fewer than 350,000 clones, 88% seen once, with about 8.5% in the top ten. This record belongs to a study of blood T cell repertoires in COVID-19. Study context: Spain, Italy and the United States supplied samples that represented acute and convalescent COVID-19. T cells, B-cell-depleted T cells, or PBMCs supplied cDNA or gDNA.

This receptor was identified in a man younger than 35 with active or convalescent COVID-19. The chain is built from TRBV19 and TRBJ1-1; D remains unclear. Sequencing was done on a sample of peripheral blood. As DNA, the CDR3 is TGTGCCAGTAGTGTGACCCACTACGAGAACACTGAAGCTTTCTTT. Translated, it gives CASSVTHYENTEAFF.